This T cell receptor (beta chain) was observed in a study of T cells expressing NK-cell markers. The CDR3 extends over 14 amino acids. CDR1 and CDR2 from the germline V gene are MGHRA and YSYEKL. TCRdb derives one entry per CDR3 protein from the 5' RACE reads, leaving out DNA. This sample carries a few hundred thousand distinct CDR3 sequences, with roughly 1.4% going to the ten biggest clones. The chain recombines TRBV4-1 with TRBJ2-7; TCRdb's D call, TRBD2, is unchecked because there is no DNA. The sequencing sample was made of blood T cells: a sorted CD56 or NKG2C T cell subset, CD4+ or CD8+ T cells, or bulk PBMC T cells (not recorded which). The TCR comes from a woman aged 45 to 65 in good health. The CDR3: CASSQVGLLAEQYF.